The 4 T cell receptor beta chains presented below share a single source sample, sequenced in a study of response to subunit inactivated influenza vaccine. Each CDR3 protein is one row after TCRdb ran MiXCR on the RT-PCR reads. The profile shows approximately 300,000 distinct CDR3 sequences, approximately 23% of them singletons. The material sequenced was PBMCs from blood, taken less than 22 months after vaccination. The source is a man aged 50-75 years who received an inactivated influenza vaccine.

The CDR3 nucleotides are TGCGCCAGCAGCCTAAAAGGACAGGGATGGAAAGAAAAACTGTTTTTT. Translating gives CASSLKGQGWKEKLFF. The rearrangement joins TRBV5-1 to TRBJ1-4; the match to TRBD1 covers 8 bases. The ends lost 4 bases at V and 8 bases at J; junction bases unmatched: 13. The CDR3 consists of 16 residues. The germline V gene has CDR1 SGHRS and CDR2 YFSETQ.

This clonotype was detected many times. The chain uses TRBV5-1 and TRBJ1-6; D unclear. Trimming removed 1 base from V and 7 bases from J, with 9 bases in between. This CDR3 has 14 amino acids. Germline CDR1 and CDR2: SGHRS and YFSETQ. The CDR3 reads CASSLRTRNSPLHF. The CDR3 nucleotides are TGCGCCAGCAGCTTGAGGACGAGGAATTCACCCCTCCACTTT.

The V gene is TRBV28, the J gene TRBJ1-5, with 8 positions matching TRBD1. The V gene end was trimmed by 5 bases and the J gene end by 5 bases; junction bases not matched to a gene: 8. The V gene's germline CDR1 is MDHEN and CDR2 SYDVKM. The CDR3 covers 15 residues. CDR3 loop: CASSERTGRHQPQHF. CDR3 sequence (DNA): TGTGCCAGCAGTGAAAGGACAGGGAGGCATCAGCCCCAGCATTTT.

The table lists this clonotype with a few counts. The chain joins TRBV20-1 to TRBJ1-4; TRBD1 might be the D (6 bases). V lost 6 bases and J lost 3, with 11 bases in between. Germline V gives CDR1 DFQATT, CDR2 SNEGSKA (reference sequence). This CDR3 spans 13 amino acids. The CDR3 DNA sequence: TGCAGTGCGCCGTCAGGGGCTAATGAAAAACTGTTTTTT. Translation gives CSAPSGANEKLFF.